The next 21 T cell receptor beta chains were all read from a single sample in a study of Ad26.COV2.S vaccination and SARS-CoV-2 variants. Sample treatment: 19 received Ad26.COV2.S at low or high dose, single or two shots; 5 received placebo; per-sample allocation not given. Sampling took place 63 days after the first vaccine or placebo injection. Some clones are missing from TCRdb's copy, which holds only in-frame ones; the method was immunoSEQ multiplex PCR. Of about 350,000 clones listed, around nine tenths were seen once; the top ten hold approximately 5%. Sequences were derived from peripheral blood, sampled in a trial of Ad26.COV2.S vaccine versus placebo. The receptors come from a person between 18 and 65 years old who received the Ad26.COV2.S COVID-19 vaccine or a placebo.

This chain connects TRBV3-1 (or the pseudogene TRBV3-2) to TRBJ1-6; the D gene is possibly TRBD1 (5 bases). The V end lost 7 bases, the J end lost 13 bases, and 14 bases lay between the germline ends. The CDR3 has 12 residues. Germline CDR1 LGHDT, CDR2 YNNKEL (reference sequence). CDR3 protein: CASKGQEPPLHF. The CDR3 bases are TGTGCCAGCAAGGGGCAGGAGCCTCCCCTCCACTTT.

The chain combines TRBV20-1 with TRBJ2-7; a weak D match, TRBD2 (6 bases). V shed 3 bases and J shed 3 bases, with 15 bases lying between them. CDR1 is DFQATT, CDR2 SNEGSKA, per germline (reference sequence). This CDR3 is built from 14 residues. CDR3 loop: CSASNRDWGYEQYF. The CDR3 DNA reads TGCAGTGCTAGTAACCGGGACTGGGGCTACGAGCAGTACTTC.

This clone was detected a few times. This chain links TRBV27 with TRBJ2-7; 9 bases line up with TRBD2. Trimming took 6 bases from V and 4 from J; bases not matched to a gene: 7. Germline CDR1 reads MNHEY; CDR2 reads SMNVEV (reference sequence). This CDR3 comprises 14 residues. The DNA of the CDR3 is TGTGCCAGCAGGGATGAGACTAGCGGTTACGAGCAGTACTTC. It codes for CASRDETSGYEQYF.

This clone was seen once. V is TRBV7-2 and J is TRBJ1-1; TRBD1 agrees at 10 bases. The CDR3 has 15 amino acids. The V gene's germline CDR1 is SGHTA and CDR2 FQGNSA. The trim removed 4 bases at V and 1 base at J, leaving 3 bases unmatched. CDR3 nucleotide sequence: TGTGCCAGCAGCTCGACAGGGGGCCAGAACACTGAAGCTTTCTTT. Protein product: CASSSTGGQNTEAFF. The full variable domain, rest sourced from reference TRBV7-2 and TRBJ1-1, is GAGVSQSPSNKVTEKGKDVELRCDPISGHTALYWYRQSLGQGLEFLIYFQGNSAPDKSGLPSDRFSAERTGGSVSTLTIQRTQQEDSAVYLCASSSTGGQNTEAFFGQGTRLTVV.

CDR3 residues: CATSGGIEQYF. The CDR3 region has the DNA TGTGCCACCAGCGGGGGGATCGAGCAGTACTTC. The gene calls are TRBV15 and TRBJ2-7, with a possible D match to TRBD2 (6 bases). The CDR3 runs to 11 residues. CDR1 is LNHNV and CDR2 is YYDKDF in the germline V gene (reference sequence). The V end lost 5 bases, the J end lost 6 bases, and 8 bases lay between the germline ends.

CDR3 DNA: TGTGCCAGCAGCTCGGCCGGGACAGGGATCTACGAGCAGTACTTC. Encoded protein: CASSSAGTGIYEQYF. V gene TRBV5-4 combines with J gene TRBJ2-7; 9 bases agree with TRBD1. The junction had 7 bases not matched to a gene; V was cut back by 3 bases and J by 3 bases. Germline CDR1 is SGHNT and CDR2 is YYREEE (reference sequence). The CDR3 length is 15 residues.

CDR3 DNA sequence: TGTGCCAGCACCCAGGGGGCCTACAATGAGCAGTTCTTC. Amino acids: CASTQGAYNEQFF. V is TRBV13 and J is TRBJ2-1; 7 bases line up with TRBD1. This CDR3 comprises 13 residues. Germline CDR1 is PRHDT and CDR2 is FYEKMQ (reference sequence). V lost 7 bases and J lost 2; bases outside the gene matches: 2.

The rearrangement uses TRBV10-3 and TRBJ1-2; D is ambiguous. This CDR3 contains 13 residues. Germline V gives CDR1 ENHRY, CDR2 SYGVKD. The ends were cut back, 2 bases at V and 4 bases at J, with 8 bases in the middle. The CDR3 here is CAISEDSAYGYTF. As DNA, the CDR3 is TGTGCCATCAGTGAGGACTCGGCCTATGGCTACACCTTC.

The chain joins TRBV7-6 to TRBJ2-5; 9 nucleotides align to TRBD2. The CDR3 length is 16 residues. J lost 3 bases, V lost 1 base, and 6 bases had no gene match. Germline V CDR1 and CDR2: SGHVS, FNYEAQ. Written as DNA, the CDR3 is TGTGCCAGCAGCTTAGAGGGACTAGCAATAAAAGAGACCCAGTACTTC. It encodes CASSLEGLAIKETQYF.

This chain links TRBV9 with TRBJ1-1, with TRBD1 as a possible D gene (5 bases). Between the trimmed V and J ends, which lost 4 bases and 1 base, there was a span of 17 bases. Germline CDR1 and CDR2: SGDLS and YYNGEE. The CDR3 is 16 residues long. The CDR3 nucleotides are TGTGCCAGCAGCTCCGGGTGGAGGGGAACGAACACTGAAGCTTTCTTT. This sequence encodes CASSSGWRGTNTEAFF.

V and J are TRBV29-1 and TRBJ2-4; TRBD1 aligns across 11 bases. This CDR3 comprises 14 residues. Germline CDR1 reads SQVTM; CDR2 reads ANQGSEA. The V and J ends lost 7 bases and 9 bases, in that order; junction bases with no gene match: 11. CDR3 in DNA: TGCAGCGCCCTAAGTGGGGACAGGGGGGGCATTCAGTACTTC. This translates into CSALSGDRGGIQYF.

The chain has TRBV18 and TRBJ2-5, with TRBD2 identical over 8 bases. Germline CDR1 reads KGHSH; CDR2 reads LQKENI. The CDR3 has 20 residues. V trimming: 0 bases; J trimming: 2 bases; junction bases outside the gene matches: 17. CDR3 region: CASSPPIHEVLREGQETQYF. Written as DNA, the CDR3 is TGTGCCAGCTCACCACCCATTCACGAAGTACTACGGGAGGGGCAAGAGACCCAGTACTTC.

The chain recombines TRBV7-9 with TRBJ1-2, with 7 positions matching TRBD1. CDR1 and CDR2 from the germline V gene are SEHNR and FQNEAQ (reference sequence). This CDR3 spans 16 amino acids. J lost 2 bases, V lost 0 bases, and 6 bases had no gene match. The chain's CDR3 is CASSLAGTDYNYGYTF. DNA for the CDR3: TGTGCCAGCAGCTTAGCAGGGACAGATTACAACTATGGCTACACCTTC.

The chain has TRBV13 and TRBJ2-1; unclear D gene. The length of the CDR3 is 15 residues. The germline V gene has CDR1 PRHDT and CDR2 FYEKMQ (reference sequence). With 3 bases removed from V and 1 base from J, the gap between germline ends came to 10 bases. CDR3 coding DNA: TGTGCCAGCAGCTTTGGCTCCAGTTCCTACAATGAGCAGTTCTTC. Encoded protein: CASSFGSSSYNEQFF.

This chain uses TRBV28 with TRBJ2-1; TRBD2 agrees at 11 bases. V dropped 3 bases and J dropped 8; count of bases not matched to a gene: 6. In germline, CDR1 is MDHEN, CDR2 SYDVKM. The CDR3 length is 15 residues. Here the CDR3 reads CASSFFSGRAHEQFF. The CDR3 DNA follows: TGTGCCAGCAGTTTCTTTAGCGGGAGGGCCCATGAGCAGTTCTTC. Drawing the rest from reference TRBV28 and TRBJ2-1, the complete variable domain is DVKVTQSSRYLVKRTGEKVFLECVQDMDHENMFWYRQDPGLGLRLIYFSYDVKMKEKGDIPEGYSVSREKKERFSLILESASTNQTSMYLCASSFFSGRAHEQFFGPGTRLTVL.

The chain recombines TRBV3-1 (or the pseudogene TRBV3-2) with TRBJ2-7; D gene ambiguous. V gave up 4 bases and J gave up 7 bases, with 14 bases separating them. The germline CDR1 and CDR2 sequences are LGHDT and YNNKEL (reference sequence). CDR3 size: 13 residues. CDR3 sequence (DNA): TGTGCCAGCAGCCTTATTAACCGTCATGAGCAGTACTTC. It is translated as CASSLINRHEQYF.

The chain uses TRBV7-6 and TRBJ2-3; 12 nucleotides match TRBD2. V gave up 2 bases and J gave up 0 bases; unmatched junction bases: 9. This CDR3 is built from 19 residues. Germline-derived CDR1 and CDR2 are SGHVS and FNYEAQ. The CDR3 nucleotides read TGTGCCAGCAGCTTAAGCACCGCGGGGACTAGCGGGAGCACAGATACGCAGTATTTT. Protein sequence: CASSLSTAGTSGSTDTQYF.

The chain links TRBV7-2 to TRBJ2-7, with D perhaps being TRBD1 or TRBD2 (5 bases each). The length of the CDR3 is 14 residues. The V and J ends lost 5 bases and 5 bases respectively, with 16 bases between them. Looked up from germline, CDR1 is SGHTA and CDR2 is FQGNSA. DNA of the CDR3: TGTGCCAGCAGCGGGCCTCCTTTGGGGGACGAGCAGTACTTC. Amino acid sequence: CASSGPPLGDEQYF.

V usage is TRBV15 and J usage is TRBJ2-2; the D is unclear. V was cut by 6 bases and J by 3 bases, with 8 bases left in between. The CDR3 contains 13 residues. CDR1 is LNHNV, CDR2 YYDKDF, per germline (reference sequence). The CDR3 DNA sequence: TGTGCCACCAGTCCACGGTACACCGGGGAGCTGTTTTTT. Amino acid sequence: CATSPRYTGELFF.

This chain joins TRBV18 and TRBJ2-6, with D perhaps TRBD1 (5 bases). CDR3 length: 17 residues. Trimming shortened V by 2 bases and J by 0 bases, and 11 bases separated the two germline ends. The germline V gene has CDR1 KGHSH and CDR2 LQKENI. The chain's CDR3 is CASSPRGESSGANVLTF. CDR3 DNA: TGTGCCAGCTCACCAAGGGGCGAAAGCTCTGGGGCCAACGTCCTGACTTTC.

With respect to this clone: Other DNA sequences in the same sample also yield this CDR3. The rearrangement uses TRBV5-1 and TRBJ1-1; weak D call: TRBD1 (5 bases). The V end was cut by 2 bases, the J end by 1 base, with 9 bases between. CDR1 is SGHRS, CDR2 YFSETQ, per germline. This CDR3 region has 14 residues. The chain's CDR3 is CASSFGTGNTEAFF. As DNA, the CDR3 is TGCGCCAGCAGCTTCGGGACGGGGAACACTGAAGCTTTCTTT.